A selection of T cell receptor beta chains follows, all from one sample in a study of T cell responses to AZD1222 COVID-19 vaccine. Clones were sequenced by immunoSEQ multiplex PCR, and TCRdb holds only the in-frame ones, with some missing. Of around 150,000 clones listed, about 93% were seen once; the top ten hold 6% to 7%. The sequencing used peripheral blood, collected 28 days after the second AZD1222 dose. The receptors stem from an adult who received the AZD1222 COVID-19 vaccine. Each CDR3 is given with its conserved first and last residue. The order of the fields is D gene, V gene, clone size, J gene, CDR3 protein, CDR3 DNA. D genes are given only for firm matches. Clone size appears in some rows only: once, few, many, or a class for an expanded clone.

>.|TRBV10-3|.|TRBJ1-2
CAISDKSPNYGYTF
TGTGCCATCAGTGATAAGTCCCCAAACTATGGCTACACCTTC
>.|TRBV12-5|.|TRBJ2-1
CASGLSWPSYNEQFF
TGTGCTAGTGGTTTGTCGTGGCCCTCCTACAATGAGCAGTTCTTC
>.|TRBV5-1|.|TRBJ1-1
CASSPGAISNTEAFF
TGCGCCAGCAGCCCTGGTGCAATTTCGAACACTGAAGCTTTCTTT
>.|TRBV28|.|TRBJ1-1
CASSPPRETNTEAFF
TGTGCCAGCAGTCCCCCCCGGGAGACCAACACTGAAGCTTTCTTT
>.|TRBV7-2|.|TRBJ1-3
CASSLNEGDGNTIYF
TGTGCCAGCAGCTTAAACGAGGGGGATGGAAACACCATATATTTT
>.|TRBV19|.|TRBJ2-3
CASSDNHASGTDTQYF
TGTGCCAGTAGCGACAATCACGCTAGCGGCACAGATACGCAGTATTTT
>.|TRBV7-2|once|TRBJ2-3
CASSLGGDANTQYF
TGTGCCAGCAGCTTAGGAGGGGACGCGAATACGCAGTATTTT
>.|TRBV12-3/TRBV12-4|once|TRBJ2-2
CASSALDTGELFF
TGTGCCAGCAGTGCATTGGACACCGGGGAGCTGTTTTTT
>.|TRBV7-2|.|TRBJ1-3
CASTLDRGNTIYF
TGTGCCAGCACCTTGGACAGAGGAAACACCATATATTTT
>TRBD1|TRBV28|once|TRBJ2-1
CASREDRQPYNEQFF
TGTGCCAGCAGAGAGGACAGGCAGCCGTACAATGAGCAGTTCTTC
>.|TRBV5-6|.|TRBJ1-5
CASSLGEGTQPQHF
TGTGCCAGCAGCCTGGGGGAGGGTACACAGCCCCAGCATTTT
>TRBD2|TRBV9|.|TRBJ2-7
CASSNPVSGGTYEQYF
TGTGCCAGCAGCAACCCCGTTAGCGGGGGTACGTACGAGCAGTACTTC
>TRBD1|TRBV13|.|TRBJ2-1
CASSLFHRGNEQFF
TGTGCCAGCAGCTTATTTCACAGGGGAAATGAGCAGTTCTTC
>.|TRBV29-1|.|TRBJ2-5
CSAGRSQETQYF
TGCAGCGCAGGACGCTCCCAAGAGACCCAGTACTTC
>.|TRBV6-1|.|TRBJ1-2
CASSEGRPTYGYTF
TGTGCCAGCAGTGAGGGGCGACCCACCTATGGCTACACCTTC
>.|TRBV12-5|.|TRBJ2-7
CASGPAPAGILNEQYF
TGTGCTAGTGGCCCTGCCCCAGCAGGGATCCTCAACGAGCAGTACTTC
>.|TRBV5-1|.|TRBJ2-5
CASSLATGEQETQYF
TGCGCCAGCAGCTTGGCTACCGGGGAACAAGAGACCCAGTACTTC
>.|TRBV5-1|.|TRBJ2-5
CASSPGSGAETQYF
TGCGCCAGCAGCCCGGGATCGGGCGCAGAGACCCAGTACTTC
>TRBD1|TRBV5-1|.|TRBJ1-3
CASSLEYRGYTIYF
TGCGCCAGCAGCTTGGAGTACAGGGGATACACCATATATTTT
>.|TRBV5-1|.|TRBJ2-7
CASSFGATGSREQYF
TGCGCCAGCAGCTTTGGCGCCACTGGGAGCCGGGAGCAGTACTTC
>.|TRBV30|.|TRBJ1-3
CAWSDGRSGNTIYF
TGTGCCTGGAGTGACGGGAGGTCTGGAAACACCATATATTTT
>.|TRBV9|.|TRBJ2-7
CASSVGGRNYEQYF
TGTGCCAGCAGCGTAGGGGGGCGCAATTACGAGCAGTACTTC
>.|TRBV9|.|TRBJ2-7
CASSVATRPPSYEQYF
TGTGCCAGCAGCGTAGCGACTAGACCCCCCTCCTACGAGCAGTACTTC
>TRBD1|TRBV5-5|.|TRBJ1-2
CASSLVGGDYGYTF
TGTGCCAGCAGCTTGGTAGGGGGCGACTATGGCTACACCTTC
>.|TRBV25-1|.|TRBJ1-1
CASSEGVTEAFF
TGTGCCAGCAGTGAGGGGGTTACTGAAGCTTTCTTT
>.|TRBV6-2/TRBV6-3|.|TRBJ2-3
CASSYWDGETQYF
TGTGCCAGCAGTTACTGGGACGGAGAAACGCAGTATTTT
>.|TRBV12-3/TRBV12-4|.|TRBJ1-2
CASSLNYGYTF
TGTGCCAGCAGTTTGAACTATGGCTACACCTTC
>TRBD1|TRBV11-2|.|TRBJ2-7
CASSLVSGGGYEQYF
TGTGCCAGCAGCTTGGTTTCAGGGGGCGGGTACGAGCAGTACTTC
>.|TRBV19|.|TRBJ1-1
CASSFHTEAFF
TGTGCCAGTAGTTTTCACACTGAAGCTTTCTTT
>.|TRBV27|once|TRBJ2-2
CASSLRQNTGELFF
TGTGCCAGCAGTTTACGGCAGAACACCGGGGAGCTGTTTTTT
>.|TRBV6-5|.|TRBJ1-1
CASSYIPGRAFF
TGTGCCAGCAGTTACATTCCCGGCCGGGCTTTCTTT